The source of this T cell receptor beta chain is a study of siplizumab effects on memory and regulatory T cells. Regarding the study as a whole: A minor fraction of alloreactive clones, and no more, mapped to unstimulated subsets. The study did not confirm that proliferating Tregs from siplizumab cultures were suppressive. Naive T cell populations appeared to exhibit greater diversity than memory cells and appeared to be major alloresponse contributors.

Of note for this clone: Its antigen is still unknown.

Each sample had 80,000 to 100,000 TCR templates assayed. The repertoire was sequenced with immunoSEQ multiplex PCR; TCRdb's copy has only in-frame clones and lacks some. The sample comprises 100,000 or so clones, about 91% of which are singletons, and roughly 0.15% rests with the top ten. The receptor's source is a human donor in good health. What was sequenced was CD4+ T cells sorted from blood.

CDR3 DNA: TGTGCCAGCATCCTAGACAGCTACAATGAGCAGTTCTTC. This codes for CASILDSYNEQFF. The J gene is TRBJ2-1, the V gene TRBV7-2, with D perhaps matching TRBD1 (5 bases). CDR1 SGHTA and CDR2 FQGNSA come from the germline V gene. V lost 7 bases, J lost 3 bases, and 10 bases lay in between. This CDR3 has 13 residues.